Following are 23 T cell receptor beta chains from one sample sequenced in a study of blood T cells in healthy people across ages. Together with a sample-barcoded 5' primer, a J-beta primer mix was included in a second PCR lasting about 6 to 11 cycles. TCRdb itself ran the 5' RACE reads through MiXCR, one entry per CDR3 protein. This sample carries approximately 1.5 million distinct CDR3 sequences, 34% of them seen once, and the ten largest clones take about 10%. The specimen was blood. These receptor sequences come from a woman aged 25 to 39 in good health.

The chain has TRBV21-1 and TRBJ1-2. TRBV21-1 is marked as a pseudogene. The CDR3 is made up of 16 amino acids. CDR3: CASTFVTPAISYGYTF. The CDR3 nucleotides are TGTGCCAGCACTTTCGTGACACCGGCTATATCCTATGGCTACACCTTC.

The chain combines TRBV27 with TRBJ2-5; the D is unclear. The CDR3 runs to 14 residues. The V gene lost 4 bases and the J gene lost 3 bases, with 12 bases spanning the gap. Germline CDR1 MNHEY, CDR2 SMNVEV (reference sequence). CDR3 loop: CASSSPGWKETQYF. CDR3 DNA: TGTGCCAGCAGTTCACCCGGATGGAAAGAGACCCAGTACTTC.

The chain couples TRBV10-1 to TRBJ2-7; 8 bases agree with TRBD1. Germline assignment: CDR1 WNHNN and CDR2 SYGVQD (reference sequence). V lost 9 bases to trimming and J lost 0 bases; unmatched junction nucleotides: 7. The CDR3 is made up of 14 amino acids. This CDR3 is CASQPGTGSYEQYF. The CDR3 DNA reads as TGCGCCAGTCAACCCGGGACAGGCTCCTACGAGCAGTACTTC.

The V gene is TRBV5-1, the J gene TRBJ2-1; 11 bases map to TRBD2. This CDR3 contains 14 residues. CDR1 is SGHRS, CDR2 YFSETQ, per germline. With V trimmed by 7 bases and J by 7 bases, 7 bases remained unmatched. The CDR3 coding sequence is TGCGCCAGCGGCAAGGGACTAGCGGTAAATGAGCAGTTCTTC. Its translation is CASGKGLAVNEQFF. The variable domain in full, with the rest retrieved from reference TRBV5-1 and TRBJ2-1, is KAGVTQTPRYLIKTRGQQVTLSCSPISGHRSVSWYQQTPGQGLQFLFEYFSETQRNKGNFPGRFSGRQFSNSRSEMNVSTLELGDSALYLCASGKGLAVNEQFFGPGTRLTVL.

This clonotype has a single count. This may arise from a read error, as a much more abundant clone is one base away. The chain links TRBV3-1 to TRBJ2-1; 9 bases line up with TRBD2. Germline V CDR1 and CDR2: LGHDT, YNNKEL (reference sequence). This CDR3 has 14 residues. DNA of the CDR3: TGTGCCAGCAGCCTAGCGGGAGATGTCAATGGGCAGTTCTTC. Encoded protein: CASSLAGDVNGQFF.

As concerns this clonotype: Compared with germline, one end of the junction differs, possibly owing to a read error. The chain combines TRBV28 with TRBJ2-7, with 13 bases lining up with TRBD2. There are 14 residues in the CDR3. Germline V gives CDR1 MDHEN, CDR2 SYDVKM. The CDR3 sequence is CARRRTSGRGEQYF. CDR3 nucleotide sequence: TGTGCCCGCAGGCGGACTAGCGGGAGAGGCGAGCAGTACTTC.

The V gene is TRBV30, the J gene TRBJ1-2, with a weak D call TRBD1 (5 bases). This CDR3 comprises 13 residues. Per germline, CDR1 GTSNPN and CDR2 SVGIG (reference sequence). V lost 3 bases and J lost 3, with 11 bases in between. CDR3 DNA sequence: TGTGCCTGGAGGGTTCAGGGCCACTATGGCTACACCTTC. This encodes CAWRVQGHYGYTF.

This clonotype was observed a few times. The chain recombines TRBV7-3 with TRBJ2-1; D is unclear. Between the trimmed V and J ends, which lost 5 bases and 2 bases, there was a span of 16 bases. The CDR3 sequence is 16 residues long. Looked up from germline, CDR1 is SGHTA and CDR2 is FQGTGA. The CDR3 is CASSLNVAFPYNEQFF. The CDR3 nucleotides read TGTGCCAGCAGCCTAAATGTAGCTTTCCCCTACAATGAGCAGTTCTTC.

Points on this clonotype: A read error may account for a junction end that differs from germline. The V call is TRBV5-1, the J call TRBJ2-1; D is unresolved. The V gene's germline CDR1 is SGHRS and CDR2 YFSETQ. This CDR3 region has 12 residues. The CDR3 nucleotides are TGCGCCAGCAACTTGACGGACGATGAGCAGTTCTTC. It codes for CASNLTDDEQFF.

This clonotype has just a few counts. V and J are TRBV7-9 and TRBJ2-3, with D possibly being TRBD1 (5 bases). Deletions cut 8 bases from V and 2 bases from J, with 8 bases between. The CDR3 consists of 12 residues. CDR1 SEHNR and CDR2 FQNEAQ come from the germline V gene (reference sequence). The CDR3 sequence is CASDRDTDTQYF. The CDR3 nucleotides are TGTGCCAGCGACAGAGACACAGATACGCAGTATTTT.

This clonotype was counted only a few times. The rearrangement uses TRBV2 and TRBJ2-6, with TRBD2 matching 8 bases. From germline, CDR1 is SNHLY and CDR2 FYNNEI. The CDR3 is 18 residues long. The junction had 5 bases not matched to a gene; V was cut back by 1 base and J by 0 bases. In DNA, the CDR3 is TGTGCCAGCAGTGAAGGCCGGGGGGGGAGCTCTGGGGCCAACGTCCTGACTTTC. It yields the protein CASSEGRGGSSGANVLTF. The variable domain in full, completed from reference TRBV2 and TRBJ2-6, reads EPEVTQTPSHQVTQMGQEVILRCVPISNHLYFYWYRQILGQKVEFLVSFYNNEISEKSEIFDDQFSVERPDGSNFTLKIRSTKLEDSAMYFCASSEGRGGSSGANVLTFGAGSRLTVL.

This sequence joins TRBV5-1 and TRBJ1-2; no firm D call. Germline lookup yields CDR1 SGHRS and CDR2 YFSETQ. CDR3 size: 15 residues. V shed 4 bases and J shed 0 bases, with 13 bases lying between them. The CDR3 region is CASSVAASPNYGYTF. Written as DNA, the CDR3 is TGCGCCAGCAGCGTGGCAGCCTCCCCTAACTATGGCTACACCTTC.

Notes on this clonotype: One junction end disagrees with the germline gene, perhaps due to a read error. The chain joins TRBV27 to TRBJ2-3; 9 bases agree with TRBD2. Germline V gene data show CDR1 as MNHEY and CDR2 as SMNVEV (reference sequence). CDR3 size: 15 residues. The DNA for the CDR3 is TGTGCCAACAGTTTATCAGCGGGAGGTACAGGTACGCAGTATTTT. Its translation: CANSLSAGGTGTQYF.

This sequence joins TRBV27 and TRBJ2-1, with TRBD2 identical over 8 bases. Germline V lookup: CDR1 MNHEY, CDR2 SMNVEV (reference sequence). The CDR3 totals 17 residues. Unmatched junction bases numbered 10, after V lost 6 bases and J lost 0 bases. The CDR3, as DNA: TGTGCCAGCAGGAGACTTACTAGCGGAAGCTCCTACAATGAGCAGTTCTTC. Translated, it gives CASRRLTSGSSYNEQFF.

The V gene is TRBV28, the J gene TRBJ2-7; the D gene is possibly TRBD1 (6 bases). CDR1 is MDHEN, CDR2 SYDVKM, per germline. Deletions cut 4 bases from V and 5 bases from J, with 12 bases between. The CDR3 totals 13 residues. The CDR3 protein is CASSYREKNEQYF. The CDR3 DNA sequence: TGTGCCAGCAGTTACAGGGAGAAGAACGAGCAGTACTTC.

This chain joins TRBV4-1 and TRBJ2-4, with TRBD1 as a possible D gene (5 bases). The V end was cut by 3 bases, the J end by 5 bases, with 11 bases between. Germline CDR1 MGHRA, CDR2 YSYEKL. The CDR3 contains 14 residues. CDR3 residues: CASSQYGAQNIQYF. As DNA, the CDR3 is TGCGCCAGCAGCCAGTATGGGGCTCAAAACATTCAGTACTTC.

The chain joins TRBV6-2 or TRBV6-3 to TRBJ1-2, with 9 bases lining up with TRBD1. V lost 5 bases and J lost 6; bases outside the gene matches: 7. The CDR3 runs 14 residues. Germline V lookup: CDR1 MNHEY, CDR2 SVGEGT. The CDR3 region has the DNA TGTGCCAGCAGTACATTCCGGGACAGGGATGGCTACACCTTC. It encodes CASSTFRDRDGYTF.

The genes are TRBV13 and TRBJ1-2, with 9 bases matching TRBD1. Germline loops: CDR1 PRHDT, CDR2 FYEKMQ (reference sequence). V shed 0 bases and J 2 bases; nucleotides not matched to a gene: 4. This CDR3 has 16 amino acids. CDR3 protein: CASSLGTGTGNYGYTF. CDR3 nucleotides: TGTGCCAGCAGCTTAGGAACCGGGACAGGGAACTATGGCTACACCTTC.

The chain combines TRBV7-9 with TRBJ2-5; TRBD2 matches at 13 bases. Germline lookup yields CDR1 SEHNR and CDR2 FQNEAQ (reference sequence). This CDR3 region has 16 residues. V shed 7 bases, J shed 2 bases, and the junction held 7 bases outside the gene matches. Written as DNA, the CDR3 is TGTGCCAGCAACCAGGGACTAGCGGGATTTCAAGAGACCCAGTACTTC. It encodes CASNQGLAGFQETQYF. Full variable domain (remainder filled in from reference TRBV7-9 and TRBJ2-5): DTGVSQNPRHKITKRGQNVTFRCDPISEHNRLYWYRQTLGQGPEFLTYFQNEAQLEKSRLLSDRFSAERPKGSFSTLEIQRTEQGDSAMYLCASNQGLAGFQETQYFGPGTRLLVL.

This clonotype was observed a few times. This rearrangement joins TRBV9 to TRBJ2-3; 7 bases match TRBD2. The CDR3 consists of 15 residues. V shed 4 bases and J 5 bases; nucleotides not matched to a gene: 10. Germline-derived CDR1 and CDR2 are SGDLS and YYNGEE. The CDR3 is CASSPAGLGGDTQYF. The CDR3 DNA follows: TGTGCCAGCAGCCCAGCTGGACTAGGAGGAGATACGCAGTATTTT.

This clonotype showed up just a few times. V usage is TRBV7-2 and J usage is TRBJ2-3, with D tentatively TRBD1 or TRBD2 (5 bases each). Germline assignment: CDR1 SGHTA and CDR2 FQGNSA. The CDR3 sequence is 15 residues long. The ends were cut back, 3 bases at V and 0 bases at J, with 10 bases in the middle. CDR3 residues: CASSFEGSSTDTQYF. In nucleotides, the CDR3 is TGTGCCAGCAGCTTTGAGGGGTCAAGCACAGATACGCAGTATTTT.

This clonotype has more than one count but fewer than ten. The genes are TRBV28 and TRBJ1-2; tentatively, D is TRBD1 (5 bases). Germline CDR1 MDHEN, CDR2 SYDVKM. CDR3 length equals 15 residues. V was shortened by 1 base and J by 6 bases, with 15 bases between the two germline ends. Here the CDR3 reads CASSLFGAVFDGYTF. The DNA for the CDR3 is TGTGCCAGCAGTTTATTCGGGGCGGTTTTCGATGGCTACACCTTC.

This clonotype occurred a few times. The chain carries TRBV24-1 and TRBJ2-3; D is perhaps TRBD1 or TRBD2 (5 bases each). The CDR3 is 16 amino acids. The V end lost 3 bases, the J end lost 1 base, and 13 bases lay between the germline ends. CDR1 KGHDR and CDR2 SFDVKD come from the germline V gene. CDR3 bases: TGTGCCACCAGTGATAGGGACGATGGGGGCACAGATACGCAGTATTTT. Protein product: CATSDRDDGGTDTQYF.